The T cell receptor beta chain described here comes from a study of T cell responses to AZD1222 COVID-19 vaccine. Study conclusions and caveats: Spike-specific TCR repertoires showed rising breadth and depth after two AZD1222 doses. Repertoires were sampled only after the peak T cell response.

A word on this clone: The target antigen is unknown.

The data were produced by immunoSEQ multiplex PCR, yet TCRdb's version contains in-frame clones alone and is incomplete. The data hold about 180,000 clones, with 80% to 95% observed a single time. With V trimmed by 6 bases and J by 5 bases, 9 bases remained unmatched. The CDR3 sequence is 14 residues long. Looked up from germline, CDR1 is MNHEY and CDR2 is SVGAGI. This chain links TRBV6-5 with TRBJ1-1, with 7 bases fitting TRBD1. The TCR was taken from an adult who received the AZD1222 COVID-19 vaccine. The specimen was peripheral blood, collected 28 days after the second AZD1222 dose. The CDR3 region has the DNA TGTGCCAGCAGACTCCAGGGGGTTGAGACTGAAGCTTTCTTT. The encoded protein is CASRLQGVETEAFF.